Below, one T cell receptor beta chain is given with its context. Its antigen is currently unknown. Clones were read by immunoSEQ multiplex PCR, and TCRdb kept only the in-frame ones, dropping some. The repertoire includes 1.6 million or so clones, approximately 98.5% of them detected once, and about 0.4% sits in the top ten. The V end lost 5 bases, the J end lost 7 bases, and 17 bases lay between the germline ends. Per the germline V gene, CDR1 is SGHAT and CDR2 is FQNNGV. The CDR3 runs to 15 residues. Each sample came from a Caucasian adult donor living in Nashville, Tennessee. This sample stems from a study of shared clonotypes between healthy human individuals. Points from the study as a whole: Researchers sampled only blood; tissue repertoires likely differ. Among a few donors, roughly 5.4% of naive CD4 clonotypes were found in common. Though the depth was large, rarefaction showed that sorted-subset sequencing was incomplete.

The chain uses TRBV11-2 and TRBJ2-2; D not resolved. The TCR originated in a young man in good health. Sequencing input: naive CD4+ T cells sorted from blood. Subset noted: CD45RA+ positively selected. CDR3 loop: CASSRWTEPVGELFF. DNA for the CDR3: TGTGCCAGCAGCCGGTGGACGGAGCCTGTCGGGGAGCTGTTTTTT.